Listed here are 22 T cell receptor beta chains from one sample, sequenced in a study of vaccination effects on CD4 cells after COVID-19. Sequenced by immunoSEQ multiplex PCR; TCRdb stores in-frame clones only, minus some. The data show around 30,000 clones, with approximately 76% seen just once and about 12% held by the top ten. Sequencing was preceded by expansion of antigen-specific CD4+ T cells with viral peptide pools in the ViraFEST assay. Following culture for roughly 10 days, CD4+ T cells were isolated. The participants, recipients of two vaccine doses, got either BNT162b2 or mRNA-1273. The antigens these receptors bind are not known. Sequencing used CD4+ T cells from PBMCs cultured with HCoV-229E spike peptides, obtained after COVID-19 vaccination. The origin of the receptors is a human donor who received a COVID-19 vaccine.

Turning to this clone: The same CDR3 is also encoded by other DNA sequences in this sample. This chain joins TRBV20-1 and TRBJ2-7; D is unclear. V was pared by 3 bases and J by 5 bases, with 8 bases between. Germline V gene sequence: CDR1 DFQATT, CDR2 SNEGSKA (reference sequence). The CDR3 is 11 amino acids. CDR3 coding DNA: TGCAGTGCTAGGTCGGGCCACGAGCAGTACTTC. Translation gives CSARSGHEQYF.

In DNA, the CDR3 is TGTGCCAGCAGCTTGGGACTAGCTATAGACGAGCAGTACTTC. Encoded protein: CASSLGLAIDEQYF. This rearrangement joins TRBV5-4 to TRBJ2-7, with 7 nucleotides matching TRBD2. The CDR3 loop spans 14 amino acids. CDR1 is SGHNT, CDR2 YYREEE, per germline (reference sequence). The V and J ends lost 0 bases and 5 bases, in that order; junction bases with no gene match: 5.

For the CDR3, the DNA is TGTGCCAGCAGCCAAGGCCCTATGGGACCGAACTCTGGGGCCAACGTCCTGACTTTC. Amino acids: CASSQGPMGPNSGANVLTF. The chain has TRBV4-2 and TRBJ2-6, with D possibly being TRBD1 or TRBD2 (5 bases each). Deletions cut 1 base from V and 0 bases from J, with 16 bases between. In germline, CDR1 is LGHNA, CDR2 YNFKEQ. The CDR3 is 19 amino acids.

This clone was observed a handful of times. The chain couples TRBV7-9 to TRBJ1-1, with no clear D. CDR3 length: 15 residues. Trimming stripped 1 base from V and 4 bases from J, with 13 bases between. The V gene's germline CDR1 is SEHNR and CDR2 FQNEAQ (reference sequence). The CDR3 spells CASSLVTAQSTEAFF. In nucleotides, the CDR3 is TGTGCCAGCAGCTTAGTAACGGCCCAGAGCACTGAAGCTTTCTTT.

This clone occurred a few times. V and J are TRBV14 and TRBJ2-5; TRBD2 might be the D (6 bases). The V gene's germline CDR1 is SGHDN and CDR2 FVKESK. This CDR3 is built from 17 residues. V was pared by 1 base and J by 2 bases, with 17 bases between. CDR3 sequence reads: CASSQGSAWGVQETQYF. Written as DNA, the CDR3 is TGTGCCAGCAGCCAAGGGAGCGCGTGGGGGGTACAAGAGACCCAGTACTTC.

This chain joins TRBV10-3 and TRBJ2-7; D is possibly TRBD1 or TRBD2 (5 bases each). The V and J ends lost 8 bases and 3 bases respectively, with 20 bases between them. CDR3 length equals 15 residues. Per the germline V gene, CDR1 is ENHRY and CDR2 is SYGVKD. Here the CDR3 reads CAIAREILSNYEQYF. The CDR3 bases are TGTGCCATCGCCAGGGAGATTCTATCAAACTACGAGCAGTACTTC.

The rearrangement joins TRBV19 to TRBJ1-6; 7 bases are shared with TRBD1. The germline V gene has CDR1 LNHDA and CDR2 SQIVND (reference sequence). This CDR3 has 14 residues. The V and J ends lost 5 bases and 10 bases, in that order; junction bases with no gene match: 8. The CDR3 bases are TGTGCCAGTAGTGCCGACAGGGTTAACTCACCCCTCCACTTT. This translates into CASSADRVNSPLHF.

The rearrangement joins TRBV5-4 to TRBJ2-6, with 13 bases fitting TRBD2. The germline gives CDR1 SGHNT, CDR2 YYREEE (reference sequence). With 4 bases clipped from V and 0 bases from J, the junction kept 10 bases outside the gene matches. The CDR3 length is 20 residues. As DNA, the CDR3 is TGTGCCAGCAGCAAGACTAGCGGGGGGTCTCAGAGCTCTGGGGCCAACGTCCTGACTTTC. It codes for CASSKTSGGSQSSGANVLTF.

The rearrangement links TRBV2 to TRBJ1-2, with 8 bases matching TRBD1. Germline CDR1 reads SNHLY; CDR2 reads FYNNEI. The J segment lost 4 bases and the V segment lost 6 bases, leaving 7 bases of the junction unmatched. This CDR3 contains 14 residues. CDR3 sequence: CASRGQGAIYGYTF. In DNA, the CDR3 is TGTGCCAGCAGAGGACAGGGTGCGATCTATGGCTACACCTTC.

For the CDR3, the DNA is TGTGCCAGCAGTTACCCGCCGAGCATCGAAGCTTTCTTT. Translation gives CASSYPPSIEAFF. V and J are TRBV6-6 and TRBJ1-1; no reliable D call. The V gene's germline CDR1 is MNHNY and CDR2 SVGAGI (reference sequence). Trimming took 2 bases from V and 8 from J, leaving 12 bases between them. This CDR3 has 13 residues.

CDR3: CAISVGQQETQYF. DNA for the CDR3: TGTGCCATCAGCGTGGGACAACAAGAGACCCAGTACTTC. The rearrangement joins TRBV10-3 to TRBJ2-5; maybe TRBD1 (6 bases). V was pared by 6 bases and J by 2 bases, with 10 bases between. The CDR3 is made up of 13 amino acids. CDR1 and CDR2 (germline): ENHRY, SYGVKD.

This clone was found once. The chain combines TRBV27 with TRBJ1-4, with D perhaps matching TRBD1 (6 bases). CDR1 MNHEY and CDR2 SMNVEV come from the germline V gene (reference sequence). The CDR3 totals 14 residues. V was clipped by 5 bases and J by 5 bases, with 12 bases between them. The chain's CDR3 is CASSIRQENEKLFF. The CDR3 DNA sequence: TGTGCCAGCAGTATACGACAGGAGAATGAAAAACTGTTTTTT. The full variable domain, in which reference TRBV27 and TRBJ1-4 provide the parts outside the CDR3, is EAQVTQNPRYLITVTGKKLTVTCSQNMNHEYMSWYRQDPGLGLRQIYYSMNVEVTDKGDVPEGYKVSRKEKRNFPLILESPSPNQTSLYFCASSIRQENEKLFFGSGTQLSVL.

CDR3 loop: CASSGRQGTDYGYTF. In nucleotides, the CDR3 is TGTGCCAGCAGCGGACGACAGGGGACCGACTATGGCTACACCTTC. This rearrangement joins TRBV7-9 to TRBJ1-2, with 8 bases identical to TRBD1. J lost 3 bases, V lost 5 bases, and 8 bases had no gene match. Germline lookup yields CDR1 SEHNR and CDR2 FQNEAQ (reference sequence). This CDR3 spans 15 amino acids.

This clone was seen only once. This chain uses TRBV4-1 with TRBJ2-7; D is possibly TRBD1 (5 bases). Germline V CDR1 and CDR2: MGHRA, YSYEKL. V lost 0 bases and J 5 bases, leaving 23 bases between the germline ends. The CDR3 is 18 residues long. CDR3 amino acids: CASSQEWRQSRAPHEQYF. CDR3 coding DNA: TGCGCCAGCAGCCAAGAATGGCGACAGTCCCGAGCCCCCCACGAGCAGTACTTC.

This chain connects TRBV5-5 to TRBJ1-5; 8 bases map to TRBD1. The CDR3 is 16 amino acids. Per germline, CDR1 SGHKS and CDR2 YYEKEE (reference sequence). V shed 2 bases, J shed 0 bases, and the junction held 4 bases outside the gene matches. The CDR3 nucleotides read TGTGCCAGCAGCTTTGACAGGGGCTATAGCAATCAGCCCCAGCATTTT. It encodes CASSFDRGYSNQPQHF.

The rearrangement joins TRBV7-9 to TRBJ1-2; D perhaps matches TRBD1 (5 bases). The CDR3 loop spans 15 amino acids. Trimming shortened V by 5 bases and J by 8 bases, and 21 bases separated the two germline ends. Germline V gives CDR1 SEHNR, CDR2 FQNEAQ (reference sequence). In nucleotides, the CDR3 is TGTGCCAGCAGCCTCCAAAGGGGACCCGCTTTGGGCTACACCTTC. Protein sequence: CASSLQRGPALGYTF.

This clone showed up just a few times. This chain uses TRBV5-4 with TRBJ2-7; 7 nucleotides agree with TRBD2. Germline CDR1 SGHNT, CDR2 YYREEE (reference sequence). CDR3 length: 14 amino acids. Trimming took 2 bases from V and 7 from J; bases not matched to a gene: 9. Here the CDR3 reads CASSLSAGVREQYF. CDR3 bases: TGTGCCAGCAGCTTAAGTGCGGGGGTGCGAGAGCAGTACTTC.

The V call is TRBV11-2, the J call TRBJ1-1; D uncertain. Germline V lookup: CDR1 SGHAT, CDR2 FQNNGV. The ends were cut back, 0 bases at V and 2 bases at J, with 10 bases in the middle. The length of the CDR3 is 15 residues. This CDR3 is CASSLDHGENTEAFF. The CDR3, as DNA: TGTGCCAGCAGCTTAGATCACGGGGAAAACACTGAAGCTTTCTTT. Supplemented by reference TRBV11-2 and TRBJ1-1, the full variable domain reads EAGVAQSPRYKIIEKRQSVAFWCNPISGHATLYWYQQILGQGPKLLIQFQNNGVVDDSQLPKDRFSAERLKGVDSTLKIQPAKLEDSAVYLCASSLDHGENTEAFFGQGTRLTVV.

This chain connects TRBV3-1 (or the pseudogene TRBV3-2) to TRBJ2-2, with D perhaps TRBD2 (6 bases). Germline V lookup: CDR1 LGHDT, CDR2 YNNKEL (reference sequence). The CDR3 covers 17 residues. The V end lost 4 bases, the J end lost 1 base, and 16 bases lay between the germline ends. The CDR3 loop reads CASSRPLGGVNTGELFF. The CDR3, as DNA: TGTGCCAGCAGCCGGCCGTTAGGCGGGGTGAACACCGGGGAGCTGTTTTTT.

The CDR3 region has the DNA TGTGCCAGCAGCCTTCACGGGACCTACGAGCAGTACTTC. Translation: CASSLHGTYEQYF. The chain recombines TRBV7-9 with TRBJ2-7; maybe TRBD2 (5 bases). The CDR3 loop spans 13 amino acids. The V end was cut by 5 bases, the J end by 2 bases, with 10 bases between. The germline V gene encodes CDR1 SEHNR and CDR2 FQNEAQ (reference sequence).

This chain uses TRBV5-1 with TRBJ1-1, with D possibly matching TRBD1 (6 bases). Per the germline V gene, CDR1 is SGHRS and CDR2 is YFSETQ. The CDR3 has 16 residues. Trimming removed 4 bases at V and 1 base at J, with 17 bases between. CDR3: CASSTLTRGPNTEAFF. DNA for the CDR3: TGCGCCAGCAGCACCCTCACCAGGGGCCCGAACACTGAAGCTTTCTTT.

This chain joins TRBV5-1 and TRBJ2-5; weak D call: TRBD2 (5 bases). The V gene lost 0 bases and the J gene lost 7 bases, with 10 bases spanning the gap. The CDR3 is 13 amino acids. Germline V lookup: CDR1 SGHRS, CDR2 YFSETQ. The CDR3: CASSLEVEGTQYF. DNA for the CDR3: TGCGCCAGCAGCTTGGAGGTAGAGGGGACCCAGTACTTC.